This T cell receptor beta chain was profiled in a study of OX40 agonist ivuxolimab in advanced cancers. The CDR3 is made up of 15 amino acids. Germline V lookup: CDR1 SNHLY, CDR2 FYNNEI. With V trimmed by 5 bases and J by 0 bases, 6 bases remained unmatched. The repertoire was sequenced with immunoSEQ multiplex PCR; TCRdb's copy has only in-frame clones and lacks some. The data contain several thousand clones, 90% of them seen just once; the ten biggest clones take up 4% to 5.5%. The chain combines TRBV2 with TRBJ2-5; TRBD2 agrees at 7 bases. This TCR came from an adult with an advanced solid tumor such as melanoma, head and neck, liver or kidney cancer. The sample consisted of CD4+ or CD8+ T cells sorted from blood, taken in a trial of the OX40 agonist ivuxolimab. CDR3 DNA sequence: TGTGCCAGCAGTTCCGCAGCGGGGAACCAAGAGACCCAGTACTTC. Encoded protein: CASSSAAGNQETQYF. The full variable domain, completed using reference TRBV2 and TRBJ2-5, is EPEVTQTPSHQVTQMGQEVILRCVPISNHLYFYWYRQILGQKVEFLVSFYNNEISEKSEIFDDQFSVERPDGSNFTLKIRSTKLEDSAMYFCASSSAAGNQETQYFGPGTRLLVL.